This T cell receptor beta chain is from a study of blood T cell repertoires in COVID-19. Study-level information: Acute-phase and convalescent COVID-19 samples originated in the United States, Italy and Spain. PBMCs, B-cell-depleted T cells, or T cells were the source of the cDNA or gDNA that made up the material.

Per the authors' pipeline: Amplification of reference gene primers was used by the study to estimate nucleated cell counts. Method: immunoSEQ multiplex PCR; TCRdb's copy keeps in-frame clones and lacks some. V, J and clone size were drawn from that table, and D and trimming were deduced from the DNA. The top ten clones hold roughly 2% of a sample with 250,000 to 350,000 clones, 75% to 90% of them seen once. The CDR3 covers 14 residues. The germline V gene encodes CDR1 SGHNT and CDR2 YYREEE (reference sequence). V dropped 3 bases and J dropped 4 bases, with 13 bases sitting between them. Sequenced input: peripheral blood. The V call is TRBV5-4, the J call TRBJ1-1, with D perhaps matching TRBD1 (5 bases). The clonotype originates from a woman aged 45 to 65 who had recovered from COVID-19. CDR3 amino acids: CASSSPGLATEAFF. The CDR3 DNA follows: TGTGCCAGCAGCTCCCCAGGGTTGGCCACTGAAGCTTTCTTT.